The clone carrying this T cell receptor beta chain occurred a few times. Its antigen is unknown. This entry comes from a study of T cells in localized non-small cell lung cancer. The protocol was immunoSEQ multiplex PCR, while the TCRdb copy is restricted to in-frame clones and leaves out a portion. The sample contains 41,000 or so clones, more than 70% of which appear only once. Points from the study as a whole: Uninvolved adjacent lung showed peak T cell clonality, exceeding tumor. Sequence data derive from only one tumor region, so heterogeneity remains possible. Longer overall survival associated with higher blood T cell density; shorter survival with higher adjacent-lung clonality. Detection in adjacent lung was observed for a median roughly 55 of the top 100 tumor clones.

Trimming cost V 6 bases and J 8 bases; bases outside gene matches: 17. The CDR3 consists of 16 residues. Looked up from germline, CDR1 is MNHNY and CDR2 is SVGAGI (reference sequence). The chain is built from TRBV6-6 and TRBJ2-3; 7 nucleotides match TRBD2. The material sequenced was peripheral blood, taken before any cancer treatment. This receptor was obtained from a female donor older than 55 with stage I squamous cell lung carcinoma. Written as DNA, the CDR3 is TGTGCCAGCAGGTCCGGTCGGGGGAGGGCCGGGCCTACGCAGTATTTT. Translating it yields CASRSGRGRAGPTQYF.